Many counts were recorded for the clone carrying this T cell receptor beta chain. Its antigen is not known. TCRdb re-analysed the multiplex PCR reads in MiXCR, keeping a single row per CDR3 protein. Of about 110,000 distinct CDR3 sequences in the sample, around 30% are singletons; the top ten hold around 6%. The ends lost 2 bases at V and 7 bases at J; junction bases unmatched: 5. The CDR3 contains 14 residues. Germline values: CDR1 SGHKS, CDR2 YYEKEE (reference sequence). The data were obtained in a study of breast tumors, draining lymph nodes, adjacent tissues. Samples came from axillary lymph nodes draining the breast cancer. Overall study findings and caveats: Data fit most tumor T cells coming from lymph node, expanding in tumor. Luminal-like breast cancer showed significantly higher tumor–nontumor repertoire similarity than basal-like. Compared with lymph nodes, tumors were less diverse; compared with nontumor tissue, more.

The chain combines TRBV5-5 with TRBJ1-4; 7 nucleotides line up with TRBD1. The sample was axillary lymph node tissue. This TCR derives from a female donor with breast cancer. Some clones in this sample may be carry-over from other donors' samples. In DNA, the CDR3 is TGTGCCAGCAGCTTTATGACAGGGACTGAAAAACTGTTTTTT. It specifies CASSFMTGTEKLFF.